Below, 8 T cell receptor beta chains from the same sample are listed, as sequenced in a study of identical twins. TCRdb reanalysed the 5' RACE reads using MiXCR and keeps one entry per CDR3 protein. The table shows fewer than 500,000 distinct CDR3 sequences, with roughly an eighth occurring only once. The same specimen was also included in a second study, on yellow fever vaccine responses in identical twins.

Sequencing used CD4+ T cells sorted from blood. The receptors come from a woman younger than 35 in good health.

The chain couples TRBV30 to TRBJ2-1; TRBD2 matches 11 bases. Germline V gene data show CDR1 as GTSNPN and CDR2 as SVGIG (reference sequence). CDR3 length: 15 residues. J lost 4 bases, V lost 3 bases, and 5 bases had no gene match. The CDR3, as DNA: TGTGCCTGGAGCCTCGGACTAGCGGGTTACAATGAGCAGTTCTTC. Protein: CAWSLGLAGYNEQFF.

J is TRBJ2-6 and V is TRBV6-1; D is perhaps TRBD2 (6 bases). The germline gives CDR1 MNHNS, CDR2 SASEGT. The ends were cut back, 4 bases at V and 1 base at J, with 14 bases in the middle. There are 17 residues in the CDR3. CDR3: CASSGTSRGSGANVLTF. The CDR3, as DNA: TGTGCCAGCAGTGGAACCAGCCGGGGGTCTGGGGCCAACGTCCTGACTTTC.

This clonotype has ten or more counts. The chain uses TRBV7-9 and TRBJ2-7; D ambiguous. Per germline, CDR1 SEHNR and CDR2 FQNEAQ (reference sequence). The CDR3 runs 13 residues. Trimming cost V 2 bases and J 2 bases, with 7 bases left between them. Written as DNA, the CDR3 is TGTGCCAGCAGCTTACTGGAACCCTACGAGCAGTACTTC. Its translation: CASSLLEPYEQYF.

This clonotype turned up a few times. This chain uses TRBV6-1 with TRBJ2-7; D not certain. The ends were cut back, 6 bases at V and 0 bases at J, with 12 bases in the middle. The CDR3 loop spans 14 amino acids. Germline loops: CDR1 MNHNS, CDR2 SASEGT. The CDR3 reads CASRASQYSYEQYF. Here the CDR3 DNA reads TGTGCCAGCAGGGCCAGCCAGTACTCCTACGAGCAGTACTTC.

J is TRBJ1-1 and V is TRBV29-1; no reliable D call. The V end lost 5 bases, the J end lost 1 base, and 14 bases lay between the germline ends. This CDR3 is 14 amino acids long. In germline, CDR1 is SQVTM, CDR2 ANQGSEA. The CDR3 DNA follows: TGCAGCGTTCCCGGCATCCGGGCGAACACTGAAGCTTTCTTT. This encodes CSVPGIRANTEAFF.

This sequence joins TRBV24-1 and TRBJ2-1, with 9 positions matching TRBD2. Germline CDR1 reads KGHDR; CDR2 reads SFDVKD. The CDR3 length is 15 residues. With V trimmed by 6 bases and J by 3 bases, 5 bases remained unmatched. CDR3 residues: CATSLAGVGYNEQFF. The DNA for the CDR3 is TGTGCCACCAGTTTAGCGGGAGTGGGCTACAATGAGCAGTTCTTC.

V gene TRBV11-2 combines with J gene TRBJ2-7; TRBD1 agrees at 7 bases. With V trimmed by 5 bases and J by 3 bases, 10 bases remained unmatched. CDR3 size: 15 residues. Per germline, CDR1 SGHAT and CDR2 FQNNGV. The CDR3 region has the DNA TGTGCCAGCAGCCCCTCCAAACCAGGGGGCTACGAGCAGTACTTC. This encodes CASSPSKPGGYEQYF.

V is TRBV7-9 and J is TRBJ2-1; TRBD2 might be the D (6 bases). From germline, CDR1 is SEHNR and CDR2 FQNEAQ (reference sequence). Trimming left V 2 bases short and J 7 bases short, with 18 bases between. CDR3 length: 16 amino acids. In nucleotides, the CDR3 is TGTGCCAGCAGCTTATCAGGACCGACCGGGGGAAATGAGCAGTTCTTC. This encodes CASSLSGPTGGNEQFF. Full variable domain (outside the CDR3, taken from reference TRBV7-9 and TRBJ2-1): DTGVSQNPRHKITKRGQNVTFRCDPISEHNRLYWYRQTLGQGPEFLTYFQNEAQLEKSRLLSDRFSAERPKGSFSTLEIQRTEQGDSAMYLCASSLSGPTGGNEQFFGPGTRLTVL.